This T cell receptor beta chain came from a study of Ad26.COV2.S vaccination and SARS-CoV-2 variants. The treatment: 15 to 20 received Ad26.COV2.S at low or high dose, single or two shots; several received placebo; per-sample allocation not given. Each sample was drawn 63 days after the first injection (of vaccine or placebo). The shot given was an Ad26 vector that makes Wuhan-strain SARS-CoV-2 spike. Trimming removed 2 bases at V and 9 bases at J, with 17 bases between. The germline CDR1 and CDR2 sequences are KGHSH and LQKENI. This CDR3 comprises 16 residues. Clones were sequenced by immunoSEQ multiplex PCR, and TCRdb holds only the in-frame ones, with some missing. The sample yields a few hundred thousand clones, roughly 87% seen once.

Sequencing used peripheral blood, obtained in a trial of Ad26.COV2.S vaccine versus placebo. The J gene is TRBJ1-6, the V gene TRBV18; tentative D call: TRBD1 (5 bases). This clonotype was sampled from a person between 18 and 65 years old who received the Ad26.COV2.S COVID-19 vaccine or a placebo. CDR3 region: CASSPNRIDLFSPLHF. The CDR3 nucleotides are TGTGCCAGCTCACCAAACAGGATAGACCTATTTTCACCCCTCCACTTT.